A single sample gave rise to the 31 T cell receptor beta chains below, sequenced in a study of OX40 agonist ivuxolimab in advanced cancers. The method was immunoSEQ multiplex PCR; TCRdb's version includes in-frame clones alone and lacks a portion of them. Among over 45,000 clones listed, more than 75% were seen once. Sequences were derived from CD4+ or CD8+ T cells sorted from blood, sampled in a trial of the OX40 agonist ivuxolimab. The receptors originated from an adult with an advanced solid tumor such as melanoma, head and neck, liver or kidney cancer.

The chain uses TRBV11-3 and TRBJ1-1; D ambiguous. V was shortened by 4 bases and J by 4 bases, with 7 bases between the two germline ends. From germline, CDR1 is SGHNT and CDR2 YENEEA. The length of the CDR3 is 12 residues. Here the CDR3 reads CASSSQGTEAFF. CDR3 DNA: TGTGCCAGCAGCTCACAAGGCACTGAAGCTTTCTTT.

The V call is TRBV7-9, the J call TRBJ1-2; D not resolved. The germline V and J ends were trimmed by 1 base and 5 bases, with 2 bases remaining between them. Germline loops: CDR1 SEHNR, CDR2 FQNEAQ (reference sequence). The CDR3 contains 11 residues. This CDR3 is CASSLDYGYTF. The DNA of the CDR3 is TGTGCCAGCAGCTTAGATTATGGCTACACCTTC.

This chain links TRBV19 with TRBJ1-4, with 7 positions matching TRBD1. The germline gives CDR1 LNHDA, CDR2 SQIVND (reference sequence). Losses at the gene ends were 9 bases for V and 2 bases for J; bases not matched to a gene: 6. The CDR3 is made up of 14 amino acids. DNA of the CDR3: TGTGCCAGCACCCACAGGGGCACTAATGAAAAACTGTTTTTT. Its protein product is CASTHRGTNEKLFF.

CDR3 region: CASSFLAGGPQETQYF. CDR3 DNA: TGTGCCAGCAGCTTTTTAGCGGGAGGGCCTCAAGAGACCCAGTACTTC. The chain carries TRBV5-4 and TRBJ2-5, with 11 positions matching TRBD2. This CDR3 region has 16 residues. Germline lookup yields CDR1 SGHNT and CDR2 YYREEE (reference sequence). Trimming removed 2 bases from V and 2 bases from J; junction bases left unmatched: 5.

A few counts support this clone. As DNA, the CDR3 is TGCGCCAGCAGAGGTGGAAACACCATATATTTT. It specifies CASRGGNTIYF. The genes are TRBV4-1 and TRBJ1-3, with D unresolved. V lost 6 bases and J lost 3, with 3 bases in between. Germline values: CDR1 MGHRA, CDR2 YSYEKL. The CDR3 contains 11 residues.

The CDR3 nucleotides are TGCGCCAGCAGCCAAGGACTAGCGGGGCGTGGTCCCGGGGAGCTGTTTTTT. Residues: CASSQGLAGRGPGELFF. The chain couples TRBV4-1 to TRBJ2-2; 11 nucleotides agree with TRBD2. V lost 1 base to trimming and J lost 6 bases; unmatched junction nucleotides: 7. There are 17 residues in the CDR3. Germline CDR1 MGHRA, CDR2 YSYEKL.

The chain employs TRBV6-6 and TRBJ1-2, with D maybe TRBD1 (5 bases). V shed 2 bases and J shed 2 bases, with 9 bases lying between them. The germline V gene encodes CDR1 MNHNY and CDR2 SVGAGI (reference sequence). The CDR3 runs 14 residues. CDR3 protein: CASSYTTVNYGYTF. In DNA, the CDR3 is TGTGCCAGCAGTTACACGACAGTGAACTATGGCTACACCTTC.

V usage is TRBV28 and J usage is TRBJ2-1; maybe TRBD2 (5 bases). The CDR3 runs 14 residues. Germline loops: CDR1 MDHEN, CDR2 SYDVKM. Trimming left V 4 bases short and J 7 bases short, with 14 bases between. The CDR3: CASSSRVGRNEQFF. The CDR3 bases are TGTGCCAGCAGTTCGCGAGTGGGGAGAAATGAGCAGTTCTTC.

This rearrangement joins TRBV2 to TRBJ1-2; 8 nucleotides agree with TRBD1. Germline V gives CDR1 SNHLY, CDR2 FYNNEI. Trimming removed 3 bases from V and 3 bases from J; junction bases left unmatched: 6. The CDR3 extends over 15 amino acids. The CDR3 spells CASSEVGQEDYGYTF. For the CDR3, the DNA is TGTGCCAGCAGTGAGGTGGGACAGGAGGACTATGGCTACACCTTC.

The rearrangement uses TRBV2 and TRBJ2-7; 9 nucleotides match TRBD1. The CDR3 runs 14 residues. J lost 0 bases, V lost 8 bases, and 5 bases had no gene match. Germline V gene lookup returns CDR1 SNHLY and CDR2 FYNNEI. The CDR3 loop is CASCRDRDSYEQYF. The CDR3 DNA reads TGTGCCAGCTGCCGGGACAGGGACTCCTACGAGCAGTACTTC.

The CDR3 reads CASSQGLWGYTF. The CDR3 coding sequence is TGTGCCAGCAGCCAGGGGTTATGGGGCTACACCTTC. This chain connects TRBV14 to TRBJ1-2; D gene uncertain. The germline V gene has CDR1 SGHDN and CDR2 FVKESK. Trimming left V 3 bases short and J 8 bases short, with 10 bases between. This CDR3 is 12 amino acids long.

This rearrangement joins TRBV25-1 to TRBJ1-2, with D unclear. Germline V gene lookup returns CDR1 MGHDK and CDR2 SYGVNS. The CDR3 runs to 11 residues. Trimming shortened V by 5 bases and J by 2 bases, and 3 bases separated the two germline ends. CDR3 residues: CASSTNYGYTF. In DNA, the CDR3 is TGTGCCAGCAGTACAAACTATGGCTACACCTTC.

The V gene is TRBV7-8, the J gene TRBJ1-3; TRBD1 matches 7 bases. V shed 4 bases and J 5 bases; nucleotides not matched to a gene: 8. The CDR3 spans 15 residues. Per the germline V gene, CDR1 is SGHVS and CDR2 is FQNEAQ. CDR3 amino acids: CASSSADRLRNTIYF. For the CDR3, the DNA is TGTGCCAGCAGCTCTGCGGACAGGCTTAGAAACACCATATATTTT.

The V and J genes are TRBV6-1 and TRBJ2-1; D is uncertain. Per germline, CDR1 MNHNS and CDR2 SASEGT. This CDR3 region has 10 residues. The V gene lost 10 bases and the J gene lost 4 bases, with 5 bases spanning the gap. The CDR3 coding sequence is TGTGCCACCCGGTACAATGAGCAGTTCTTC. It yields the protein CATRYNEQFF.

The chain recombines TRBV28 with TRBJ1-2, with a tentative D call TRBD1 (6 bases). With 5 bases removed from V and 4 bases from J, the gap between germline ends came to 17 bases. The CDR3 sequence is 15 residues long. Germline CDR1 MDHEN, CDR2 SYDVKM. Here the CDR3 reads CASSTDRRTTYGYTF. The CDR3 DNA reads TGTGCCAGCAGTACTGACAGGCGGACAACCTATGGCTACACCTTC.

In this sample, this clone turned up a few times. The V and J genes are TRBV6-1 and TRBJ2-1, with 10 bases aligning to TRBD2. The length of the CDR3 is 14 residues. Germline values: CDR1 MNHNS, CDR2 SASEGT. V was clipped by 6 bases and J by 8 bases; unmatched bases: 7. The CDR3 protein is CASRDASGGDEQFF. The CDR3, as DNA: TGTGCCAGCAGGGACGCTAGCGGGGGAGATGAGCAGTTCTTC.

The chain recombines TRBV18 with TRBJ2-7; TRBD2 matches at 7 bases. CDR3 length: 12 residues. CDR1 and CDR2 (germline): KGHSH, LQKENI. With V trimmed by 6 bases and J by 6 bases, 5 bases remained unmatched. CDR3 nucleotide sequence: TGTGCCAGCTCCCCCGGGAGGCGCGAGCAGTACTTC. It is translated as CASSPGRREQYF.

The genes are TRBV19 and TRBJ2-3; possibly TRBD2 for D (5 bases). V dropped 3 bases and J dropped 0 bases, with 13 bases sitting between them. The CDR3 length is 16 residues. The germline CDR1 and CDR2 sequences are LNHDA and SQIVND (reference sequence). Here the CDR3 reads CASSIYGVSSTDTQYF. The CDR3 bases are TGTGCCAGTAGTATTTACGGGGTGTCAAGCACAGATACGCAGTATTTT. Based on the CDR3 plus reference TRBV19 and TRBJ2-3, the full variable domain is DGGITQSPKYLFRKEGQNVTLSCEQNLNHDAMYWYRQDPGQGLRLIYYSQIVNDFQKGDIAEGYSVSREKKESFPLTVTSAQKNPTAFYLCASSIYGVSSTDTQYFGPGTRLTVL.

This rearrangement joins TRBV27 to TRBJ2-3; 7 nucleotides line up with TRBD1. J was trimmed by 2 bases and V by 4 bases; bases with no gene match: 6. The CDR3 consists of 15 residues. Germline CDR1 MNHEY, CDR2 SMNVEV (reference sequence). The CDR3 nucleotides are TGTGCCAGCAGTTCCCGGGACAGACCCACAGATACGCAGTATTTT. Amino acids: CASSSRDRPTDTQYF.

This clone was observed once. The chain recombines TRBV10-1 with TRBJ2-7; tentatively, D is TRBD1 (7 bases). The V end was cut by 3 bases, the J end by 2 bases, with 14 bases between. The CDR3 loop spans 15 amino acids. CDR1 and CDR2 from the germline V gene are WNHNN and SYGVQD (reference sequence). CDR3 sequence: CASSDRQGGPYEQYF. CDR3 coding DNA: TGCGCCAGCAGTGACCGGCAGGGGGGACCCTACGAGCAGTACTTC.

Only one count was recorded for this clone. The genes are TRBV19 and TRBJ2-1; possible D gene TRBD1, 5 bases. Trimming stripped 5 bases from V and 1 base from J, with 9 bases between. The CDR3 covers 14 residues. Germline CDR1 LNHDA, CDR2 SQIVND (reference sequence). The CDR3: CASSWAGSYNEQFF. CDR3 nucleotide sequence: TGTGCCAGTAGTTGGGCAGGGTCCTACAATGAGCAGTTCTTC.

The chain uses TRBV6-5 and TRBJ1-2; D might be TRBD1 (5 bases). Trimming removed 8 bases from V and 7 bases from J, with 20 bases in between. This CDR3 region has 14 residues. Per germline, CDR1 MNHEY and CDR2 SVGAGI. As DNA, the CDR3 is TGTGCCAGCCGTTCGAGGCCGGGGGAAAGTGGCTACACCTTC. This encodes CASRSRPGESGYTF.

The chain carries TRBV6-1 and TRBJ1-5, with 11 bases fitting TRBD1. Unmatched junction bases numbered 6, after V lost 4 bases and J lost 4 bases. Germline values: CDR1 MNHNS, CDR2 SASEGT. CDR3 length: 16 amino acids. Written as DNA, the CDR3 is TGTGCCAGCAGTGTGGACAGGGGGCTTGGGAATCAGCCCCAGCATTTT. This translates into CASSVDRGLGNQPQHF.

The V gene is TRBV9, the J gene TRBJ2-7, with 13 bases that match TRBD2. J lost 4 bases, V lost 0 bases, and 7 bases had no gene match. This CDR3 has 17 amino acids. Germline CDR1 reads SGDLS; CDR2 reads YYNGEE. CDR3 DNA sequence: TGTGCCAGCAGCGTAGGAGGGGGACTAGCGGGGACTTACGAGCAGTACTTC. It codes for CASSVGGGLAGTYEQYF.

The CDR3, as DNA: TGTGCCAGCAGCTCTCTCCGAGGGGGAGATTCACCCCTCCACTTT. This sequence encodes CASSSLRGGDSPLHF. This chain uses TRBV11-2 with TRBJ1-6; weak D call: TRBD1 (6 bases). V was clipped by 4 bases and J by 8 bases, with 15 bases between them. The CDR3 contains 15 residues. The germline gives CDR1 SGHAT, CDR2 FQNNGV.

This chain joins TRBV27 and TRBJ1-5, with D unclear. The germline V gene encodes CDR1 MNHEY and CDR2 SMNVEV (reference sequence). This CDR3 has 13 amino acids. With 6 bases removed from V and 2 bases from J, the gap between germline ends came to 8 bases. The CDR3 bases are TGTGCCAGCAGCCGATGGGGCAATCAGCCCCAGCATTTT. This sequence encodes CASSRWGNQPQHF.

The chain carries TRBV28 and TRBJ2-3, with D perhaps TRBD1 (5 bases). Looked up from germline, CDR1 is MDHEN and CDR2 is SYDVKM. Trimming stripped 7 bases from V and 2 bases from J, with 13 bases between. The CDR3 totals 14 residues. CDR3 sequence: CASTFSRATDTQYF. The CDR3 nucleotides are TGTGCCAGCACCTTTAGCAGGGCCACAGATACGCAGTATTTT. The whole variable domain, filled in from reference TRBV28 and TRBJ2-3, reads DVKVTQSSRYLVKRTGEKVFLECVQDMDHENMFWYRQDPGLGLRLIYFSYDVKMKEKGDIPEGYSVSREKKERFSLILESASTNQTSMYLCASTFSRATDTQYFGPGTRLTVL.

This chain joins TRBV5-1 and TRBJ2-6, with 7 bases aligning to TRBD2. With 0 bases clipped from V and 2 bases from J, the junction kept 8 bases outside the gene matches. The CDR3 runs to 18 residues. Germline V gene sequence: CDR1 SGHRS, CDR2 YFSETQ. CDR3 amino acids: CASSLDGGGGAGANVLTF. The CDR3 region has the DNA TGCGCCAGCAGCTTGGATGGCGGGGGAGGGGCTGGGGCCAACGTCCTGACTTTC.

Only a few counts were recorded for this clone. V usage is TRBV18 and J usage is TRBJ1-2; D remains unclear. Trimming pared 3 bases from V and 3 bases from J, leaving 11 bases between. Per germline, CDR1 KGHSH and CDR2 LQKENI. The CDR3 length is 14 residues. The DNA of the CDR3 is TGTGCCAGCTCACCGAGAAGGGATGACTATGGCTACACCTTC. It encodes CASSPRRDDYGYTF.

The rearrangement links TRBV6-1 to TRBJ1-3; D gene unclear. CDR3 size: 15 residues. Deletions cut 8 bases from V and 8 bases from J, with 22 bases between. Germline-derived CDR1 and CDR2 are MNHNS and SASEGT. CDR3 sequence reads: CASRDYSGLGDTIYF. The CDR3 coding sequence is TGTGCCAGCCGGGATTACAGTGGATTGGGAGACACCATATATTTT.

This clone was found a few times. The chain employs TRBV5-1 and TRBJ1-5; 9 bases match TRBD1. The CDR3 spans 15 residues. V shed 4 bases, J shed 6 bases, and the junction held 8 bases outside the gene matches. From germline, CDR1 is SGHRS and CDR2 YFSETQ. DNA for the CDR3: TGCGCCAGCAGCCTAACAGGGGGCGCGGGTCAGCCCCAGCATTTT. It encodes CASSLTGGAGQPQHF.